The 5 T cell receptor beta chains below all came from one sample that was sequenced in a study of T-cell memory formation after mild COVID-19. TCRdb reanalysed the 5' RACE reads using MiXCR and keeps one entry per CDR3 protein. The repertoire has around 300,000 distinct CDR3 sequences, 14% of them found once; the top ten carry 20% to 25%. Sequenced input: PBMCs or a T cell subset sorted from them (not recorded which). The receptors stem from a man aged 18 to 35 who had mild COVID-19 (a few samples of this study predate the infection). Cell type and time point are not known.

In this sample, this clonotype turned up a few times. CDR3 bases: TGTGCCAGCAGCGGGGAGGACTACAACACTGAAGCTTTCTTT. This gives the protein CASSGEDYNTEAFF. V is TRBV9 and J is TRBJ1-1; D is unclear. The CDR3 consists of 14 residues. Trimming cost V 3 bases and J 2 bases, with 11 bases left between them. Per germline, CDR1 SGDLS and CDR2 YYNGEE.

This clonotype was detected only a few times. This chain connects TRBV19 to TRBJ2-7; TRBD2 agrees at 8 bases. Unmatched junction bases numbered 10, after V lost 6 bases and J lost 3 bases. Germline CDR1 and CDR2: LNHDA and SQIVND (reference sequence). CDR3 size: 15 residues. CDR3 sequence reads: CASSRPGGVIYEQYF. The CDR3, as DNA: TGTGCCAGTAGCCGCCCCGGGGGGGTCATCTACGAGCAGTACTTC.

The rearrangement uses TRBV6-2 or TRBV6-3 and TRBJ2-7; 7 bases align to TRBD1. This CDR3 is 16 amino acids long. V lost 0 bases, J lost 5 bases, and 10 bases stayed unmatched. In germline, CDR1 is MNHEY, CDR2 SVGEGT. This CDR3 is CASSYSGSQGSHEQYV. The CDR3 bases are TGTGCCAGCAGTTACTCCGGATCACAGGGGAGCCACGAGCAGTACGTC.

In this sample, this clonotype turned up many times. The V and J genes are TRBV24-1 and TRBJ1-5; D is unresolved. The CDR3 has 13 residues. The V and J ends lost 5 bases and 7 bases respectively, with 11 bases between them. Germline loops: CDR1 KGHDR, CDR2 SFDVKD. CDR3 DNA sequence: TGTGCCACCAGTGGTAGCGGGGAACAGCCCCAGCATTTT. Its translation is CATSGSGEQPQHF.

This clonotype appeared a few times. The rearrangement uses TRBV20-1 and TRBJ2-7; the match to TRBD2 covers 11 bases. Germline values: CDR1 DFQATT, CDR2 SNEGSKA (reference sequence). Losses at the gene ends were 3 bases for V and 3 bases for J; bases not matched to a gene: 4. The CDR3 totals 14 residues. Written as DNA, the CDR3 is TGCAGTGCTAGCCCCACTAGCGGGGGCTACGAGCAGTACTTC. Protein: CSASPTSGGYEQYF.